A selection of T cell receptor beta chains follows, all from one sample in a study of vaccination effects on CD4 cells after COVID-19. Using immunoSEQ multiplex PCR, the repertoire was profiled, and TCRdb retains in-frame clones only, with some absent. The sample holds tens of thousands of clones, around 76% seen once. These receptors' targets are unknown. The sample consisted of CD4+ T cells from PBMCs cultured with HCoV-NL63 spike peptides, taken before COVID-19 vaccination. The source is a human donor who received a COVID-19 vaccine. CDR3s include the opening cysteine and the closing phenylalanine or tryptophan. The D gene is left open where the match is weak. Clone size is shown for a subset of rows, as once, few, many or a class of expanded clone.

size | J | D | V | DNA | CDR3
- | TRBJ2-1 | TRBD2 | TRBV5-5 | TGTGCCAGCAGCTTAAGCGGGGGGACATCCTACAATGAGCAGTTCTTC | CASSLSGGTSYNEQFF
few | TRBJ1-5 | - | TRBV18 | TGTGCCAGCTCCCCAGGAAGGGACCAGCCCCAGCATTTT | CASSPGRDQPQHF
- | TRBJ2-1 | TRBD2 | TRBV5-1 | TGCGCCAGCAGCTCGGCTAGCGGGGTGGTCGAGCAGTTCTTC | CASSSASGVVEQFF
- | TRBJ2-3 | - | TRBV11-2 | TGTGCCAGCAGCCTTGGACGGAACACAGATACGCAGTATTTT | CASSLGRNTDTQYF
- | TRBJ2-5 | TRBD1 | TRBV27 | TGTGCCAGCAGTTACGCCGGGACAGGGGGAGAGACCCAGTACTTC | CASSYAGTGGETQYF
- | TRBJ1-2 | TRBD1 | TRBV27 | TGTGCCAGCAACCCGGACAGGTTATCTTTATTTAAAGGCTACACCTTC | CASNPDRLSLFKGYTF
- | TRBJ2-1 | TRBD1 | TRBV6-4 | TGTGCCAGCAGAAGGGACAGGGTATACAATGAGCAGTTCTTC | CASRRDRVYNEQFF
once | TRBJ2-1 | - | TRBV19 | TGTGCCAGTAGTATTGGGCCAATTCGGGGGAGCACTTACAATGAGCAGTTCTTC | CASSIGPIRGSTYNEQFF
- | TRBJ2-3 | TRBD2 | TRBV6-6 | TGTGCCAGCAGCCTAACTAGCGGGGGGCCGACAGATACGCAGTATTTT | CASSLTSGGPTDTQYF
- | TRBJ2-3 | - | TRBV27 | TGTGCCAGCAGTATCCGGGACACTCCTAGCACAGATACGCAGTATTTT | CASSIRDTPSTDTQYF
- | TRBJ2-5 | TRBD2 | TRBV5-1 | TGCGCCAGCAGCCCCGGGGGGCAAGAGACCCAGTACTTC | CASSPGGQETQYF
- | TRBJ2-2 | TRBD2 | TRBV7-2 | TGTGCCAGCAGCCCCGTACTAGCGGGGAACACCGGGGAGCTGTTTTTT | CASSPVLAGNTGELFF
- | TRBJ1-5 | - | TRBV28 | TGTGCCAGCAGTTTACAAGATCAGCCCCAGCATTTT | CASSLQDQPQHF
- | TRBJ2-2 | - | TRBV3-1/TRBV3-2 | TGTGCCAGCAGCCGGGCAGGGGAAGCCGGGGAGCTGTTTTTT | CASSRAGEAGELFF
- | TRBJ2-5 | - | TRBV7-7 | TGTGCCAGCAGCTTAAGTCCGGGAGAGACCCAGTACTTC | CASSLSPGETQYF
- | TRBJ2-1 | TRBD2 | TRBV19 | TGTGCCAGTAGTATAGCCCAAGCGGGACGAGTCAATGAGCAGTTCTTC | CASSIAQAGRVNEQFF
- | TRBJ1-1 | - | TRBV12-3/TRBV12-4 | TGTGCCAGCAGACCAAGAAACACTGAAGCTTTCTTT | CASRPRNTEAFF
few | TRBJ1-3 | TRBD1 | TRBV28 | TGTGCCAGCAGCCCCGACAGGGGAGAAGGAAACACCATATATTTT | CASSPDRGEGNTIYF
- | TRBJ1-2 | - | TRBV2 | TGTGCCAGCAGAGAGGAGGCGATTTACACCTTC | CASREEAIYTF
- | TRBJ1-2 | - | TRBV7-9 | TGTGCCAGCAGCTTAGTGAACAGACCCGATGGCTACACCTTC | CASSLVNRPDGYTF
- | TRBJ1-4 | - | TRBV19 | TGTGCCAGTAGTATTAAAGCAGGGTGGGCTGCAACTAATGAAAAACTGTTTTTT | CASSIKAGWAATNEKLFF
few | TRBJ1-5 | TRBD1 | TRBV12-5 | TGTGCTAGTGGAAAGACAGGGGATAGCAATCAGCCCCAGCATTTT | CASGKTGDSNQPQHF
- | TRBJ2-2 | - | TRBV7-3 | TGTGCCAGCAGCTTAATGGGGACATTGAGCACCGGGGAGCTGTTTTTT | CASSLMGTLSTGELFF
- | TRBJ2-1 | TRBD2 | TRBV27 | TGTGCCAGCAGCCCCTTGCGGGGGGTATACAATGAGCAGTTCTTC | CASSPLRGVYNEQFF
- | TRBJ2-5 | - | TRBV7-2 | TGTGCCAGCAGCTTAGCGATCGGCCGAGAGACCCAGTACTTC | CASSLAIGRETQYF
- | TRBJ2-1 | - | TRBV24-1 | TGTGCCACCAGTGATTTGTCGTCGGATTCCAATGAGCAGTTCTTC | CATSDLSSDSNEQFF
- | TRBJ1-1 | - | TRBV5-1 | TGCGCCAGTAAATTCCTGACAGTGAACACTGAAGCTTTCTTT | CASKFLTVNTEAFF
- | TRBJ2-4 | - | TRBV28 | TGTGCCAGCAGTTTGGACGGAACCAAAAACATTCAGTACTTC | CASSLDGTKNIQYF
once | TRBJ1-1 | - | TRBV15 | TGTGCCACCAGCAGGGGCGGGGGGGCCACTGAAGCTTTCTTT | CATSRGGGATEAFF
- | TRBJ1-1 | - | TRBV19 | TGTGCCAGTAGTATGGTGGGGACTGCGATGAACACTGAAGCTTTCTTT | CASSMVGTAMNTEAFF
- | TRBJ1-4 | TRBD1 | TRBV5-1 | TGCGCCAGCAGCTTGGTCCCGGGACAGAATGAAAAACTGTTTTTT | CASSLVPGQNEKLFF
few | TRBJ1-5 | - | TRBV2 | TGTGCCAGCAGTGTACAGGGTAGCAATCAGCCCCAGCATTTT | CASSVQGSNQPQHF
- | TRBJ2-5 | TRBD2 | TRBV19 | TGTGCCAGTCGAGGGGCGGGGGTTCGAGAGACCCAGTACTTC | CASRGAGVRETQYF
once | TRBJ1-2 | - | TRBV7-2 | TGTGCCAGCAGCTTAGACAGGGACTATGGCTACACCTTC | CASSLDRDYGYTF
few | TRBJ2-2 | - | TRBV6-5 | TGTGCCAGCAGACTCGGGACAGGGGAGCTGTTTTTT | CASRLGTGELFF
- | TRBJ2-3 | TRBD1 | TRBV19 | TGTGCCAGCACCCGATTTGGGACAGGCATCACAGATACGCAGTATTTT | CASTRFGTGITDTQYF
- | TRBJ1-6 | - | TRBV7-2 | TGTGCCAGCAGCTTAGGGGCAGCCGTAACCCTTTATAATTCACCCCTCCACTTT | CASSLGAAVTLYNSPLHF
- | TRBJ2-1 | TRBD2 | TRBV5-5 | TGTGCCAGCAGATTACTAGCGGGCACTTACAATGAGCAGTTCTTC | CASRLLAGTYNEQFF
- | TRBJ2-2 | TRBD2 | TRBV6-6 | TGTGCCAGCAGTCGCCCGGGAAGCGGGGGGAATACCGGGGAGCTGTTTTTT | CASSRPGSGGNTGELFF
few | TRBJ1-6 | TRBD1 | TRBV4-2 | TGTGCCAGCAGCCAAGATGGGGACAGGGTTAATTCACCCCTCCACTTT | CASSQDGDRVNSPLHF
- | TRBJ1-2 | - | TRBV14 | TGTGCCAGCAGCCAAGATGGGGGGGCGGCTGAACTAAACTATGGCTACACCTTC | CASSQDGGAAELNYGYTF
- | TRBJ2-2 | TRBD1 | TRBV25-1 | TGTGCCAGCAGTAAGACAGGGGGGCGAACCGGGGAGCTGTTTTTT | CASSKTGGRTGELFF
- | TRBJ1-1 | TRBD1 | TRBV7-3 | TGTGCCAGCAGACGAACCGGGACAGGGGCTGAAGCTTTCTTT | CASRRTGTGAEAFF
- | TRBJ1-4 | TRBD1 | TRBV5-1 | TGCGCCAGCAGCAGGACAGGGGATATTGAAAAACTGTTTTTT | CASSRTGDIEKLFF
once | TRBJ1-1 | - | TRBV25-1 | TGTGCCAGCAGTGGACGCGGTACTGAAGCTTTCTTT | CASSGRGTEAFF
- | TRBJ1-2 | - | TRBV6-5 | TGTGCCAGTCGCTTCGGTGGGTATGGCTACACCTTC | CASRFGGYGYTF
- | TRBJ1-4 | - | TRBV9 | TGTGCCAGCAGCTCCCGCGGAGGCCAGTGGGAAAAACTGTTTTTT | CASSSRGGQWEKLFF
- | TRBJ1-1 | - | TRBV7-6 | TGTGCCAGCAGCTTATTAGTGGGGGGATGGACTGAAGCTTTCTTT | CASSLLVGGWTEAFF
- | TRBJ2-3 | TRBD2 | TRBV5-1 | TGCGCCAGCCTTGGACTAGCGGGGGGGCCAGTTGATACGCAGTATTTT | CASLGLAGGPVDTQYF